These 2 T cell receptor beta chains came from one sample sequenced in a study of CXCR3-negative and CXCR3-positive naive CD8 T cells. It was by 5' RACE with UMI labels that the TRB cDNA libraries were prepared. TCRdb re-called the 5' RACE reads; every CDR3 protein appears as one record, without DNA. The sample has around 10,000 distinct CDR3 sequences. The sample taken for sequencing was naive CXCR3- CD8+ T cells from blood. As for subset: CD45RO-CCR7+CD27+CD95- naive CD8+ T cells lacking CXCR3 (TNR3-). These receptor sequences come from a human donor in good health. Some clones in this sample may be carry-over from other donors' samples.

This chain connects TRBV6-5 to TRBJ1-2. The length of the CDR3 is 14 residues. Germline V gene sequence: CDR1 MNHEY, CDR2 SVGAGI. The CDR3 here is CASSYSRMVEGYTF.

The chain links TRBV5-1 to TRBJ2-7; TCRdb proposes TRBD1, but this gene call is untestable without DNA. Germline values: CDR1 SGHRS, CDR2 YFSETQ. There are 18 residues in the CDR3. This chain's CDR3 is CASSLLREGTGALYEQYF.